Following are 2 T cell receptor beta chains from one sample sequenced in a study of blood T cells in healthy people across ages. Sample-barcoded 5' priming and a J-beta primer mix drove a second PCR of roughly 6 to 12 cycles. A single record per CDR3 protein comes from TCRdb applying MiXCR to the 5' RACE reads. The table shows 2 million or so distinct CDR3 sequences, with 49% occurring only once. Material: blood. These receptor sequences come from a woman in her thirties or forties in good health.

This clonotype was seen only a few times. The chain couples TRBV12-3 or TRBV12-4 to TRBJ2-6, with D perhaps given as TRBD1 or TRBD2 (6 bases each). The CDR3 covers 16 residues. V was pared by 7 bases and J by 0 bases, with 13 bases between. CDR3 amino acids: CASTHEGGSGANVLTF. DNA for the CDR3: TGTGCCAGCACCCACGAGGGGGGCTCTGGGGCCAACGTCCTGACTTTC.

Of note for this clonotype: A far larger clone is off by one base, so a read error is likely. The V and J genes are TRBV7-2 and TRBJ2-4; 7 nucleotides agree with TRBD2. The DNA end is a closer match to TRBJ2-7, so the J assignment may be wrong. Germline V gives CDR1 SGHTA, CDR2 FQGNSA. CDR3 size: 14 residues. The CDR3 reads CASSWGGGTYEQYF. DNA of the CDR3: TGTGCCAGCAGCTGGGGCGGGGGAACCTACGAGCAGTACTTC.